This TCR beta chain derives from a study of T-cell reconstitution after alpha-beta-depleted transplantation in children. Notes on the study in general: Surviving recipient T cells and thymic progenitors accounted for the high day-60 TCRbeta diversity observed in some patients. One year post-transplant, T-cell counts and diversity were largely derived from T cells produced anew. After transplant, at about two months, alpha-beta T cells were reportedly derived from several hundred expanded graft clones.

About this clonotype: Its antigen remains unknown.

As it was prepared, the TCRbeta library received unique molecular identifiers. From the PCR reads, TCRdb called clonotypes with MiXCR, one entry per CDR3 protein. The sample shows around 580,000 distinct CDR3 sequences, more than 20% of them seen only once. The CDR3 has 16 amino acids. With 5 bases clipped from V and 2 bases from J, the junction kept 9 bases outside the gene matches. Germline V CDR1 and CDR2: SGHRS, YFSETQ. The rearrangement joins TRBV5-1 to TRBJ2-1; 8 bases match TRBD2. The sample was PBMCs, taken before TCRalphabeta/CD19-depleted stem cell transplant. The sequence was obtained from a boy in the first two years of life with Wiskott-Aldrich syndrome, due to receive a stem cell transplant. CDR3 sequence (DNA): TGCGCCAGCAGGGCCGGGACTAGTTCCGCCTACAATGAGCAGTTCTTC. Protein product: CASRAGTSSAYNEQFF. The variable domain in full, completed from reference TRBV5-1 and TRBJ2-1, reads KAGVTQTPRYLIKTRGQQVTLSCSPISGHRSVSWYQQTPGQGLQFLFEYFSETQRNKGNFPGRFSGRQFSNSRSEMNVSTLELGDSALYLCASRAGTSSAYNEQFFGPGTRLTVL.